The 12 T cell receptor beta chains given below trace back to one sample, sequenced in a study of cytomegalovirus exposure and HLA in healthy donors. 13 Jbeta primers and 60 Vbeta primers were used for the PCR. Only in-frame clones appear in the TCRdb table, and some are missing; sequencing was by immunoSEQ multiplex PCR. The sample has roughly 190,000 clones, 65% to 75% seen once. The specimen sequenced was PBMCs. Every receptor here comes from a man aged 30-40 years in good health and CMV-seropositive.

The chain links TRBV28 to TRBJ2-7; D is unresolved. Germline lookup yields CDR1 MDHEN and CDR2 SYDVKM. The CDR3 runs 15 residues. Trimming took 1 base from V and 3 from J, leaving 13 bases between them. The DNA for the CDR3 is TGTGCCAGCAGTTTATTACAGTTCGGTTTCTACGAGCAGTACTTC. It translates to CASSLLQFGFYEQYF.

The chain joins TRBV19 to TRBJ2-2; 9 bases are shared with TRBD1. There are 13 residues in the CDR3. Germline assignment: CDR1 LNHDA and CDR2 SQIVND (reference sequence). The trim removed 8 bases at V and 4 bases at J, leaving 2 bases unmatched. CDR3 nucleotides: TGTGCCAGTTCGGACAGGGGCACCGGGGAGCTGTTTTTT. As protein: CASSDRGTGELFF. Variable domain in full (rest from reference TRBV19 and TRBJ2-2): DGGITQSPKYLFRKEGQNVTLSCEQNLNHDAMYWYRQDPGQGLRLIYYSQIVNDFQKGDIAEGYSVSREKKESFPLTVTSAQKNPTAFYLCASSDRGTGELFFGEGSRLTVL.

A single count supports this clone. The CDR3 loop is CASSAGAGIGSPLHF. CDR3 nucleotide sequence: TGTGCCAGCAGTGCCGGAGCGGGTATCGGATCACCCCTCCACTTT. J is TRBJ1-6 and V is TRBV6-4; D is uncertain. This CDR3 has 15 amino acids. CDR1 is MRHNA, CDR2 SNTAGT, per germline. The V end lost 4 bases, the J end lost 10 bases, and 17 bases lay between the germline ends.

The chain joins TRBV5-6 to TRBJ1-5; the match to TRBD1 covers 8 bases. The germline CDR1 and CDR2 sequences are SGHDT and YYEEEE. The CDR3 contains 14 residues. The J segment lost 9 bases and the V segment lost 2 bases, leaving 7 bases of the junction unmatched. The CDR3 reads CASSFGQGAGPQHF. DNA of the CDR3: TGTGCCAGCAGCTTTGGGCAGGGGGCCGGGCCCCAGCATTTT.

V gene TRBV7-9 combines with J gene TRBJ2-5, with 12 bases fitting TRBD2. CDR3 length equals 15 residues. In germline, CDR1 is SEHNR, CDR2 FQNEAQ (reference sequence). With 7 bases clipped from V and 4 bases from J, the junction kept 7 bases outside the gene matches. The CDR3 bases are TGTGCCAGCACCCCGACTAGCGGGGGTGGAGAGACCCAGTACTTC. Its translation: CASTPTSGGGETQYF. The variable domain in full, with the rest retrieved from reference TRBV7-9 and TRBJ2-5, is DTGVSQNPRHKITKRGQNVTFRCDPISEHNRLYWYRQTLGQGPEFLTYFQNEAQLEKSRLLSDRFSAERPKGSFSTLEIQRTEQGDSAMYLCASTPTSGGGETQYFGPGTRLLVL.

V gene TRBV19 combines with J gene TRBJ2-5, with D tentatively TRBD1 (5 bases). Trimming removed 3 bases at V and 7 bases at J, with 12 bases between. Germline loops: CDR1 LNHDA, CDR2 SQIVND (reference sequence). The CDR3 sequence is 13 residues long. The CDR3 DNA sequence: TGTGCCAGTAGTATGGGCAGGGCAGGGACCCAGTACTTC. This translates into CASSMGRAGTQYF.

The chain joins TRBV6-6 to TRBJ1-1, with TRBD1 matching 7 bases. The V segment lost 6 bases and the J segment 1 base; nucleotides outside the gene matches: 11. This CDR3 spans 16 amino acids. Germline loops: CDR1 MNHNY, CDR2 SVGAGI (reference sequence). CDR3 protein: CASSPGQALTNTEAFF. The DNA for the CDR3 is TGTGCCAGCAGCCCAGGACAGGCACTTACGAACACTGAAGCTTTCTTT.

J is TRBJ2-2 and V is TRBV11-2; TRBD1 might be the D (6 bases). Trimming removed 1 base from V and 0 bases from J, with 9 bases in between. Germline V CDR1 and CDR2: SGHAT, FQNNGV. The CDR3 contains 16 residues. The CDR3 is CASSLAGQANTGELFF. CDR3 bases: TGTGCCAGCAGCTTAGCGGGACAAGCGAACACCGGGGAGCTGTTTTTT.

The V gene is TRBV29-1, the J gene TRBJ2-7; D possibly corresponds to TRBD1 (5 bases). Germline V lookup: CDR1 SQVTM, CDR2 ANQGSEA. Trimming removed 4 bases at V and 0 bases at J, with 10 bases between. This CDR3 is 13 amino acids long. The CDR3 region has the DNA TGCAGCGTTGTGGTGGACAACTCCTACGAGCAGTACTTC. Translated: CSVVVDNSYEQYF.

The chain joins TRBV19 to TRBJ1-6, with D unresolved. The V gene's germline CDR1 is LNHDA and CDR2 SQIVND (reference sequence). CDR3 length: 13 residues. Here the CDR3 DNA reads TGTGCTACATCCCCACTAGATAATTCACCCCTCCACTTT. Its protein is CATSPLDNSPLHF. The variable domain in full, completed from reference TRBV19 and TRBJ1-6, reads DGGITQSPKYLFRKEGQNVTLSCEQNLNHDAMYWYRQDPGQGLRLIYYSQIVNDFQKGDIAEGYSVSREKKESFPLTVTSAQKNPTAFYLCATSPLDNSPLHFGNGTRLTVT.

The chain employs TRBV6-5 and TRBJ2-2; the D gene is possibly TRBD1 (5 bases). This CDR3 spans 14 amino acids. Germline CDR1 reads MNHEY; CDR2 reads SVGAGI. V lost 6 bases and J lost 5, with 13 bases in between. CDR3: CASSQGRATGELFF. The CDR3 nucleotides read TGTGCCAGCAGCCAGGGCAGGGCTACCGGGGAGCTGTTTTTT.

V usage is TRBV6-5 and J usage is TRBJ2-3; weak D call: TRBD1 (6 bases). Germline assignment: CDR1 MNHEY and CDR2 SVGAGI. V shed 4 bases and J shed 1 base, with 12 bases lying between them. CDR3 length: 15 amino acids. The CDR3 protein is CASSFSQGRTDTQYF. In DNA form, the CDR3 reads TGTGCCAGCAGTTTCTCTCAGGGGCGCACAGATACGCAGTATTTT.